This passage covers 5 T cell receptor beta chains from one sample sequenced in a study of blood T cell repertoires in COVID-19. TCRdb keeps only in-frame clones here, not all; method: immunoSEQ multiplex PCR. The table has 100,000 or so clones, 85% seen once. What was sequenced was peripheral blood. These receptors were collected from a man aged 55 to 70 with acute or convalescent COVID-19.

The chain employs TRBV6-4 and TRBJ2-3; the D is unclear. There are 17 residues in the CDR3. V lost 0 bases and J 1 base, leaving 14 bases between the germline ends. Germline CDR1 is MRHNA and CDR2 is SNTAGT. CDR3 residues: CASSDSRHQLCTDTQYF. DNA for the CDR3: TGTGCCAGCAGTGACTCGAGGCACCAACTTTGCACAGATACGCAGTATTTT.

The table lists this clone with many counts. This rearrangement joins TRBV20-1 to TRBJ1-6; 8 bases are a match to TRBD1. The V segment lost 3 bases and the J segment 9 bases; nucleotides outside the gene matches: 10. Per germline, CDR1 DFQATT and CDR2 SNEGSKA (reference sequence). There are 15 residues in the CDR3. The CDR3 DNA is TGCAGTGCTAGTGTCGCCGGGACAGGAAGTTCACCCCTCCACTTT. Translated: CSASVAGTGSSPLHF.

CDR3 protein: CASRGQGIQAFF. The DNA for the CDR3 is TGTGCCAGCAGGGGACAGGGAATTCAGGCTTTCTTT. The chain uses TRBV12-3 or TRBV12-4 and TRBJ1-1; 9 bases are shared with TRBD1. This CDR3 contains 12 residues. Trimming at V came to 6 bases and at J to 11 bases, leaving 7 bases not matched to a gene.

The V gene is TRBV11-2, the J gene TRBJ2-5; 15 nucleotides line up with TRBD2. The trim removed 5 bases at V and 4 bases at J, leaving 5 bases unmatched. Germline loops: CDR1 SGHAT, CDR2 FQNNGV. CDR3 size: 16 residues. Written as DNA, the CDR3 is TGTGCCAGCAGCCCGAGGACTAGCGGGGGGGCAGAGACCCAGTACTTC. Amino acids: CASSPRTSGGAETQYF.

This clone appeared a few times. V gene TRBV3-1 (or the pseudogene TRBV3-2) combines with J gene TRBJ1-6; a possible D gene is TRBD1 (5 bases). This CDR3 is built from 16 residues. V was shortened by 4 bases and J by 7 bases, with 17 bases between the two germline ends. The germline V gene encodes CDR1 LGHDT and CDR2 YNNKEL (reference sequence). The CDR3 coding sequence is TGTGCCAGCAGCCTAACCCCGGGGCGGGGGAATTCACCCCTCCACTTT. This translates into CASSLTPGRGNSPLHF.